This passage covers 27 T cell receptor beta chains from one sample sequenced in a study of radiation and T cells in renal cell carcinoma. Sequenced by immunoSEQ multiplex PCR; TCRdb stores in-frame clones only, minus some. This table holds about 9,200 clones, roughly three fifths found once. The treatment was: 15 Gy SBRT to primary tumor, nephrectomy 4 weeks later. The source was tumor tissue, collected from a patient whose treatment included radiotherapy and nephrectomy. These receptor sequences come from a man aged 60-69 years with renal cell carcinoma.

This chain connects TRBV25-1 to TRBJ1-1, with D perhaps matching TRBD1 (5 bases). The CDR3 contains 15 residues. Germline CDR1 MGHDK, CDR2 SYGVNS. The V and J ends lost 2 bases and 1 base respectively, with 11 bases between them. The CDR3 loop reads CASSERGLGNTEAFF. The CDR3 nucleotides are TGTGCCAGCAGTGAACGGGGCCTCGGGAACACTGAAGCTTTCTTT.

By share, this clone counts as medium-sized. This chain uses TRBV2 with TRBJ1-2; D call uncertain. V was shortened by 3 bases and J by 6 bases, with 8 bases between the two germline ends. The CDR3 totals 12 residues. The V gene's germline CDR1 is SNHLY and CDR2 FYNNEI. The CDR3 loop reads CASSDPFNGYTF. CDR3 DNA: TGTGCCAGCAGTGACCCTTTTAATGGCTACACCTTC.

The rearrangement uses TRBV4-1 and TRBJ2-7, with 9 bases lining up with TRBD2. Unmatched junction bases numbered 14, after V lost 11 bases and J lost 3 bases. Germline lookup yields CDR1 MGHRA and CDR2 YSYEKL. This CDR3 has 15 residues. The CDR3 sequence is CAAQERLAGYYEQYF. The CDR3 DNA reads as TGCGCCGCGCAAGAAAGGCTAGCGGGGTACTACGAGCAGTACTTC.

This clone is a singleton in its sample. V gene TRBV7-8 combines with J gene TRBJ2-7; D ambiguous. Germline values: CDR1 SGHVS, CDR2 FQNEAQ. The CDR3 runs to 11 residues. Trimming shortened V by 5 bases and J by 4 bases, and 6 bases separated the two germline ends. The CDR3 sequence: CASSPQYEQYF. CDR3 sequence (DNA): TGTGCCAGCAGCCCCCAATACGAGCAGTACTTC.

By proportion, this clone is medium-sized. The chain links TRBV10-3 to TRBJ2-6; 10 nucleotides agree with TRBD1. This CDR3 region has 17 residues. CDR1 and CDR2 (germline): ENHRY, SYGVKD. Germline trimming cut 4 bases from V and 2 bases from J; bases unmatched to any gene: 5. Here the CDR3 reads CAISGATGGAGANVLTF. DNA for the CDR3: TGTGCCATCAGTGGGGCGACAGGGGGCGCTGGGGCCAACGTCCTGACTTTC.

The count of this clone is one. The chain combines TRBV7-9 with TRBJ2-7; D unresolved. Germline V CDR1 and CDR2: SEHNR, FQNEAQ (reference sequence). Trimming removed 4 bases at V and 5 bases at J, with 9 bases between. CDR3 length: 12 amino acids. CDR3 nucleotides: TGTGCCAGCAGCTGGCGGCAGGACGAGCAGTACTTC. The encoded protein is CASSWRQDEQYF.

This clone was counted between two and nine times. Within the sample, other DNA sequences also encode this same CDR3. The V and J genes are TRBV2 and TRBJ1-5, with a weak D call TRBD1 (5 bases). Trimming removed 6 bases from V and 5 bases from J, with 11 bases in between. Germline CDR1 is SNHLY and CDR2 is FYNNEI. The CDR3 sequence is 13 residues long. CDR3 loop: CASSDSGDQPQHF. The DNA for the CDR3 is TGTGCCAGCAGCGACAGTGGAGATCAGCCCCAGCATTTT.

In nucleotides, the CDR3 is TGTGCCAGCAGCTTGGCCGGGACAGGGCGCCGCTACGAGCAGTACTTC. Protein: CASSLAGTGRRYEQYF. This rearrangement joins TRBV5-6 to TRBJ2-7, with TRBD1 matching 9 bases. The CDR3 has 16 residues. CDR1 SGHDT and CDR2 YYEEEE come from the germline V gene. V lost 0 bases, J lost 3 bases, and 7 bases stayed unmatched. Looking up the rest from reference TRBV5-6 and TRBJ2-7 gives the full variable domain: DAGVTQSPTHLIKTRGQQVTLRCSPKSGHDTVSWYQQALGQGPQFIFQYYEEEERQRGNFPDRFSGHQFPNYSSELNVNALLLGDSALYLCASSLAGTGRRYEQYFGPGTRLTVT.

The chain employs TRBV19 and TRBJ2-7; D uncertain. This CDR3 is built from 11 residues. CDR1 and CDR2 from the germline V gene are LNHDA and SQIVND (reference sequence). Trimming took 11 bases from V and 3 from J, leaving 11 bases between them. The chain's CDR3 is CARPHVYEQYF. DNA of the CDR3: TGTGCCCGGCCTCACGTCTACGAGCAGTACTTC.

The chain couples TRBV28 to TRBJ1-2; TRBD1 is a possible D gene (6 bases). The V and J ends lost 6 bases and 7 bases respectively, with 24 bases between them. Germline-derived CDR1 and CDR2 are MDHEN and SYDVKM. The CDR3 runs 16 residues. CDR3 sequence reads: CASSPGDGLWALGYTF. CDR3 nucleotides: TGTGCCAGCAGCCCAGGGGATGGCCTGTGGGCTCTTGGCTACACCTTC.

The chain carries TRBV11-3 and TRBJ2-1; D uncertain. Germline CDR1 reads SGHNT; CDR2 reads YENEEA. V was cut by 5 bases and J by 0 bases, with 11 bases left in between. The CDR3 has 15 residues. CDR3 in amino acids: CASSQDSLSYNEQFF. In DNA form, the CDR3 reads TGTGCCAGCAGCCAAGACTCGCTCTCCTACAATGAGCAGTTCTTC.

J is TRBJ2-1 and V is TRBV7-2; 9 bases agree with TRBD2. The CDR3 sequence is 16 residues long. Unmatched junction bases numbered 5, after V lost 5 bases and J lost 0 bases. The germline CDR1 and CDR2 sequences are SGHTA and FQGNSA. CDR3 DNA: TGTGCCAGCAGCCCCTGGCGGGGGGGCTCCTACAATGAGCAGTTCTTC. Amino acids: CASSPWRGGSYNEQFF.

Comment on this clone: At the DNA level, this CDR3 is encoded by other sequences in the same sample as well. The chain joins TRBV2 to TRBJ2-7, with 8 bases lining up with TRBD2. The germline gives CDR1 SNHLY, CDR2 FYNNEI. V trimming: 5 bases; J trimming: 3 bases; junction bases outside the gene matches: 6. This CDR3 contains 14 residues. The CDR3 DNA follows: TGTGCCAGCAGTCCCGGGACTAGTGGCTACGAGCAGTACTTC. It yields the protein CASSPGTSGYEQYF.

In this sample, this clone is medium-sized. V is TRBV13 and J is TRBJ2-7, with 8 bases matching TRBD1. The length of the CDR3 is 14 residues. V lost 5 bases to trimming and J lost 7 bases; unmatched junction nucleotides: 10. From germline, CDR1 is PRHDT and CDR2 FYEKMQ (reference sequence). CDR3 residues: CASSPGTGSREQYF. The CDR3 nucleotides read TGTGCCAGCAGCCCCGGGACAGGTTCGCGGGAGCAGTACTTC.

This clone was seen only a few times. The chain couples TRBV7-9 to TRBJ2-7; TRBD2 might be the D (6 bases). This CDR3 is 12 amino acids long. With 5 bases removed from V and 4 bases from J, the gap between germline ends came to 9 bases. Germline values: CDR1 SEHNR, CDR2 FQNEAQ (reference sequence). CDR3 residues: CASSGTLYEQYF. The CDR3 DNA reads as TGTGCCAGCAGCGGGACTCTTTACGAGCAGTACTTC.

This clone was recorded a few times. V usage is TRBV28 and J usage is TRBJ1-1, with 10 bases fitting TRBD1. CDR3 size: 16 residues. CDR1 is MDHEN, CDR2 SYDVKM, per germline. The trim removed 5 bases at V and 4 bases at J, leaving 10 bases unmatched. CDR3 nucleotide sequence: TGTGCCAGCAGTCCCCGGACAGGGGGAGTTGGCACTGAAGCTTTCTTT. Translated, it gives CASSPRTGGVGTEAFF. The complete variable domain, with remaining parts taken from reference TRBV28 and TRBJ1-1, reads DVKVTQSSRYLVKRTGEKVFLECVQDMDHENMFWYRQDPGLGLRLIYFSYDVKMKEKGDIPEGYSVSREKKERFSLILESASTNQTSMYLCASSPRTGGVGTEAFFGQGTRLTVV.

This clone has just a few counts. This rearrangement joins TRBV6-1 to TRBJ1-5, with 7 nucleotides matching TRBD1. The CDR3 covers 16 residues. In germline, CDR1 is MNHNS, CDR2 SASEGT. The ends lost 2 bases at V and 0 bases at J; junction bases unmatched: 4. In DNA, the CDR3 is TGTGCCAGCAGTGAACAGGGGGGCTATAGCAATCAGCCCCAGCATTTT. It is translated as CASSEQGGYSNQPQHF.

CDR3 sequence reads: CASREPGQGRDGYTF. The CDR3 DNA follows: TGTGCCAGCAGGGAACCAGGACAGGGCAGGGATGGCTACACCTTC. This chain links TRBV25-1 with TRBJ1-2; 8 nucleotides agree with TRBD1. Germline-derived CDR1 and CDR2 are MGHDK and SYGVNS. The CDR3 consists of 15 residues. Trimming took 6 bases from V and 6 from J; bases not matched to a gene: 12.

The chain joins TRBV7-6 to TRBJ2-7; D ambiguous. V dropped 5 bases and J dropped 0 bases, with 11 bases sitting between them. Germline V gives CDR1 SGHVS, CDR2 FNYEAQ. The CDR3 has 14 amino acids. This chain's CDR3 is CASSLRAPSYEQYF. The CDR3, as DNA: TGTGCCAGCAGCCTACGGGCCCCCTCCTACGAGCAGTACTTC.

By its share, this clone is medium-sized. The chain joins TRBV28 to TRBJ2-1; 7 nucleotides line up with TRBD1. The CDR3 extends over 16 amino acids. The junction had 7 bases not matched to a gene; V was cut back by 3 bases and J by 2 bases. CDR1 is MDHEN and CDR2 is SYDVKM in the germline V gene. This chain's CDR3 is CASSFLRQGPYNEQFF. The DNA for the CDR3 is TGTGCCAGCAGTTTCCTTCGACAGGGTCCCTACAATGAGCAGTTCTTC. The full variable domain, its missing parts supplied by reference TRBV28 and TRBJ2-1, is DVKVTQSSRYLVKRTGEKVFLECVQDMDHENMFWYRQDPGLGLRLIYFSYDVKMKEKGDIPEGYSVSREKKERFSLILESASTNQTSMYLCASSFLRQGPYNEQFFGPGTRLTVL.

This clone was detected only a few times. This rearrangement joins TRBV4-3 to TRBJ2-6; D ambiguous. Trimming took off 1 base at V and 3 bases at J, with 13 bases between the two ends. The CDR3 sequence is 17 residues long. In germline, CDR1 is LGHNA, CDR2 YSLEER. The DNA of the CDR3 is TGCGCCAGCAGCCAAGGGGGATCGTCGAGTGGGGCCAACGTCCTGACTTTC. Translating gives CASSQGGSSSGANVLTF.

This clone was seen a few times. This chain connects TRBV6-5 to TRBJ1-1; D gene uncertain. CDR1 and CDR2 from the germline V gene are MNHEY and SVGAGI. The CDR3 has 14 amino acids. V lost 5 bases and J lost 1, with 11 bases in between. The CDR3 DNA follows: TGTGCCAGCAGTCGGTCTTTTGGGAACACTGAAGCTTTCTTT. It is translated as CASSRSFGNTEAFF.

This clone was seen a few times. The chain recombines TRBV18 with TRBJ2-7, with a possible D match to TRBD2 (5 bases). The V end was cut by 3 bases, the J end by 1 base, with 13 bases between. The CDR3 is 15 residues long. Looked up from germline, CDR1 is KGHSH and CDR2 is LQKENI. As DNA, the CDR3 is TGTGCCAGCTCACCTTCTTGGAGCGGATCCTACGAGCAGTACTTC. This sequence encodes CASSPSWSGSYEQYF.

This clone has more than one count but fewer than ten. The chain recombines TRBV29-1 with TRBJ2-3; D perhaps matches TRBD2 (5 bases). There are 15 residues in the CDR3. Germline CDR1 SQVTM, CDR2 ANQGSEA. The ends were cut back, 5 bases at V and 3 bases at J, with 18 bases in the middle. The CDR3, as DNA: TGCAGCGTTCCCCGGGCGGGTAGTCGTACAGATACGCAGTATTTT. Translating gives CSVPRAGSRTDTQYF.

The chain combines TRBV7-6 with TRBJ1-1, with D perhaps matching TRBD1 (5 bases). The CDR3 covers 20 residues. V was trimmed by 1 base and J by 1 base, leaving 25 bases between them. The germline gives CDR1 SGHVS, CDR2 FNYEAQ. CDR3 sequence: CASSLGGGIYSGGENTEAFF. The CDR3 nucleotides are TGTGCCAGCAGCTTAGGAGGAGGGATTTATAGTGGGGGGGAGAACACTGAAGCTTTCTTT. Looking up the rest from reference TRBV7-6 and TRBJ1-1 gives the full variable domain: GAGVSQSPRYKVTKRGQDVALRCDPISGHVSLYWYRQALGQGPEFLTYFNYEAQQDKSGLPNDRFSAERPEGSISTLTIQRTEQRDSAMYRCASSLGGGIYSGGENTEAFFGQGTRLTVV.

This chain uses TRBV5-1 with TRBJ1-2; 9 nucleotides align to TRBD1. The germline V gene encodes CDR1 SGHRS and CDR2 YFSETQ. The CDR3 loop spans 14 amino acids. The junction had 7 bases not matched to a gene; V was cut back by 4 bases and J by 6 bases. CDR3 in amino acids: CASSTDRGSDGYTF. The CDR3 DNA follows: TGCGCCAGCAGCACCGACAGGGGGTCGGATGGCTACACCTTC.

This sequence joins TRBV10-2 and TRBJ1-5, with D perhaps TRBD1 (6 bases). Germline CDR1 is WSHSY and CDR2 is SAAADI. Trimming stripped 3 bases from V and 11 bases from J, with 17 bases between. CDR3 length: 14 amino acids. CDR3 coding DNA: TGCGCCAGCAGTGAACAGGGTCGGGGATCGGCCCAGCATTTT. This sequence encodes CASSEQGRGSAQHF.